This TCR beta chain was captured by sequencing in a study of regulatory T cells in long-lasting Graves disease. The time point is: persistent/refractory GD, antithyroid drugs over 5 years with positive TRAb. Researchers made the TCR library from RNA that was extracted from PBMCs. Per the germline V gene, CDR1 is SGHVS and CDR2 is FNYEAQ. The CDR3 loop spans 16 amino acids. The V end lost 3 bases, the J end lost 6 bases, and 21 bases lay between the germline ends. In building TCR beta libraries, iRepertoire HTBI primers were used together with Arm-PCR of CDR3 regions. TCRdb called the multiplex PCR reads again in MiXCR, with one record for every CDR3 protein. The sample holds around 400,000 distinct CDR3 sequences, roughly 23% seen once.

The sample was peripheral blood mononuclear cells (PBMCs), taken when the disease was refractory, from a patient treated with antithyroid drugs. The chain is built from TRBV7-6 and TRBJ2-7; the D is unclear. This clonotype was sampled from a woman aged 40 to 50 with Graves disease. CDR3 sequence reads: CASSLGKVSDCREQYF. As DNA, the CDR3 is TGTGCCAGCAGCTTGGGTAAGGTCTCCGACTGCCGCGAGCAGTACTTC.